This record concerns one T cell receptor beta chain sequence. MiXCR, run by TCRdb on the 5' RACE reads, gives a single entry per CDR3 protein. Altogether some 440,000 distinct CDR3 sequences are present, around a quarter being singletons, with the ten largest covering 9.5% to 15%. CDR1 and CDR2 (germline): SEHNR, FQNEAQ (reference sequence). J was trimmed by 0 bases and V by 5 bases; bases with no gene match: 5. This CDR3 comprises 15 residues. The sample belongs to a study of T-cell memory formation after mild COVID-19. This TCR was recovered from an adult woman who had mild COVID-19 (a few samples of this study predate the infection). Cell type and time point are not known. The specimen was PBMCs or a T cell subset sorted from them (not recorded which). The rearrangement links TRBV7-9 to TRBJ2-5, with 8 bases that match TRBD2. The CDR3 sequence is CASSPGGYYQETQYF. The CDR3 region has the DNA TGTGCCAGCAGCCCGGGGGGGTACTACCAAGAGACCCAGTACTTC.